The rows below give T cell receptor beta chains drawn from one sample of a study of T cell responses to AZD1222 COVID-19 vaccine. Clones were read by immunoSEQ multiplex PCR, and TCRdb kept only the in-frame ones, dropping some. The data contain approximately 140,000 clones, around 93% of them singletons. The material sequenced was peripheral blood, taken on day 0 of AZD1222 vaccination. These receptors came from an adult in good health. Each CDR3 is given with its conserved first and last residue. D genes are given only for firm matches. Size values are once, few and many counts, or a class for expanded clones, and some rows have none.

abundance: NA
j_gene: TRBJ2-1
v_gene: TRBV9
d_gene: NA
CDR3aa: CASSVAGTVPNEQFF
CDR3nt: TGTGCCAGCAGCGTAGCGGGGACCGTCCCCAATGAGCAGTTCTTC

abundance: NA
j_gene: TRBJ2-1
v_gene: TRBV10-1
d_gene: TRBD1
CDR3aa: CASSGSHGDSYNEQFF
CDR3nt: TGCGCCAGCAGCGGATCCCACGGGGACAGCTACAATGAGCAGTTCTTC

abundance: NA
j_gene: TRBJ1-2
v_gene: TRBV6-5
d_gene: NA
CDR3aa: CASRTRDYGYTF
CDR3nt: TGTGCCAGCAGAACAAGGGACTATGGCTACACCTTC

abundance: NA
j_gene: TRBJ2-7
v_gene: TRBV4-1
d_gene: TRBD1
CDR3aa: CATSRPGGPPEQYF
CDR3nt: TGCGCCACCTCAAGACCAGGGGGCCCTCCGGAGCAGTACTTC

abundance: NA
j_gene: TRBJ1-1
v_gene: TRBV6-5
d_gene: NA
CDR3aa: CASSYSGGTEAFF
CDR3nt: TGTGCCAGCAGTTACTCTGGCGGGACTGAAGCTTTCTTT

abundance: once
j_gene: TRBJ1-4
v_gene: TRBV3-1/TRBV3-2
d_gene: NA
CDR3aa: CASSQVPDTNEKLFF
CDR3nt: TGTGCCAGCAGCCAGGTTCCGGATACTAATGAAAAACTGTTTTTT

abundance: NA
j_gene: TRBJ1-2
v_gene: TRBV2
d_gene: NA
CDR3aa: CASSALLLWGYTF
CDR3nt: TGTGCCAGCAGTGCCCTCCTTCTATGGGGCTACACCTTC

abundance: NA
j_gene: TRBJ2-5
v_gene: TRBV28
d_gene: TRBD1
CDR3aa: CASSPGQERWTQYF
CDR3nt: TGTGCCAGCAGTCCTGGACAGGAAAGGTGGACCCAGTACTTC

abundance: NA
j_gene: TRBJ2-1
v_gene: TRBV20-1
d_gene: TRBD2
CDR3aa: CSASVGGGYNEQFF
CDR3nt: TGCAGTGCTAGTGTGGGCGGGGGTTACAATGAGCAGTTCTTC

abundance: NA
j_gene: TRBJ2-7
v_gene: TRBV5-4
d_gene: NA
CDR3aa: CASSLGRVASYEQYF
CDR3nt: TGTGCCAGCAGCTTGGGACGGGTTGCATCATACGAGCAGTACTTC

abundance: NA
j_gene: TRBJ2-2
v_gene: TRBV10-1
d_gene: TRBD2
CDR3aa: CASSDVGGGPSNTGELFF
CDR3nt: TGCGCCAGCAGTGATGTTGGGGGAGGGCCGTCGAACACCGGGGAGCTGTTTTTT

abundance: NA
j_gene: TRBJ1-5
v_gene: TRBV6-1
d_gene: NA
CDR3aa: CASSDETGSNQPQHF
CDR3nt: TGTGCCAGCAGTGACGAGACAGGTAGCAATCAGCCCCAGCATTTT